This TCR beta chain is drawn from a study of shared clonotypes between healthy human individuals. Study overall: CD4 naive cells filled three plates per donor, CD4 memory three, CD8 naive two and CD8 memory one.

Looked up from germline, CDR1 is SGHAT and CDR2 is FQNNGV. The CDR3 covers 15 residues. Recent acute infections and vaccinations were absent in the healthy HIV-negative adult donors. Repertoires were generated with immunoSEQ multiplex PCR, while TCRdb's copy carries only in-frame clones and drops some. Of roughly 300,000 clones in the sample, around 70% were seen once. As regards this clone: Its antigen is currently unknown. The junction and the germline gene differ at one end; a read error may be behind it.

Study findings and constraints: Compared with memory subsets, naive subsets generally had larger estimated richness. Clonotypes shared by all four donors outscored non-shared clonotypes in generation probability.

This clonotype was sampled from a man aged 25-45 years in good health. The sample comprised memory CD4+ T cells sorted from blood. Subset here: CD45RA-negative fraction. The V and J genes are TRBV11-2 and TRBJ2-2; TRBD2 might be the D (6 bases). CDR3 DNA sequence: TGTGCCAGCAGATTAGTGGGGGGATCTACCGGGGAGCTGTTTTTT. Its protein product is CASRLVGGSTGELFF.